The present entry profiles one TCR beta chain with its context. This sample was taken from a study of blood T cell repertoires in COVID-19. Study-level background: COVID-19 samples collected from the United States, Italy and Spain covered acute and convalescent phases. T cells, B-cell-depleted T cells, or PBMCs provided the cDNA or gDNA that served as material.

How the authors handled the data: Estimated nucleated cell counts came from reference gene primer amplification. The method was immunoSEQ multiplex PCR; TCRdb's version includes in-frame clones alone and lacks a portion of them. That table furnishes V, J and clone size, whereas the DNA furnished D and trimming. The repertoire has tens of thousands of clones, approximately 85% of them found once; the top ten carry about 12%. The sample comprised peripheral blood. The receptor was derived from a human donor in a cohort sampled during active COVID-19.

The CDR3 nucleotides read TGCGCCAGCAATGGCGAGACTAACACCGGGGAGCTGTTTTTT. Protein product: CASNGETNTGELFF. The genes are TRBV5-1 and TRBJ2-2; D is uncertain. The ends were cut back, 6 bases at V and 2 bases at J, with 11 bases in the middle. Germline V gene lookup returns CDR1 SGHRS and CDR2 YFSETQ. The CDR3 totals 14 residues.